Listed below are T cell receptor beta chains from one sample, sequenced in a study of response to subunit inactivated influenza vaccine. TCRdb re-called the RT-PCR reads with MiXCR, one entry per CDR3 protein. Of approximately 170,000 distinct CDR3 sequences detected, approximately 15% appear once; the ten largest clones hold roughly 25%. Sample: CD8+ T cells sorted from PBMCs, taken 4 to 6 days after vaccination. Source of these receptors: a man aged 45-65 years who received an inactivated influenza vaccine. Each CDR3 is given with its conserved first and last residue. D genes are given only for firm matches. Clone size is given for some rows only: seen once, a few or many times, or a class if the clone is expanded.

V gene: TRBV4-1; D gene: TRBD1; clone size: few; J gene: TRBJ2-7; CDR3 protein: CASSPGPGTGDEQYF; CDR3 DNA: TGCGCCAGCAGCCCCGGTCCCGGGACAGGGGACGAGCAGTACTTC
V gene: TRBV4-2; D gene: .; clone size: .; J gene: TRBJ2-5; CDR3 protein: CASSQDWGDQETQYF; CDR3 DNA: TGTGCCAGCAGCCAAGATTGGGGGGACCAAGAGACCCAGTACTTC
V gene: TRBV13; D gene: TRBD2; clone size: .; J gene: TRBJ2-3; CDR3 protein: CASSLRTSGDEDTQYF; CDR3 DNA: TGTGCCAGCAGCCTCAGGACTAGCGGGGACGAAGATACGCAGTATTTT
V gene: TRBV5-1; D gene: TRBD2; clone size: few; J gene: TRBJ2-5; CDR3 protein: CASSSPGTSGGAQYF; CDR3 DNA: TGCGCCAGCAGTTCCCCCGGGACTAGCGGGGGGGCCCAGTACTTC
V gene: TRBV9; D gene: TRBD1; clone size: .; J gene: TRBJ2-1; CDR3 protein: CASSASGQGTYNEQFF; CDR3 DNA: TGTGCCAGCAGCGCATCGGGACAGGGAACGTACAATGAGCAGTTCTTC
V gene: TRBV6-1; D gene: TRBD1; clone size: .; J gene: TRBJ2-7; CDR3 protein: CASSLSGTGGSEQYF; CDR3 DNA: TGTGCCAGCAGTCTGTCCGGGACAGGGGGCAGCGAGCAGTACTTC
V gene: TRBV5-1; D gene: .; clone size: few; J gene: TRBJ1-2; CDR3 protein: CASSSDRLNYGYTF; CDR3 DNA: TGCGCCAGCAGCTCGGACAGATTAAACTATGGCTACACCTTC
V gene: TRBV5-1; D gene: .; clone size: many; J gene: TRBJ2-1; CDR3 protein: CASSPYTGWDEQFF; CDR3 DNA: TGCGCCAGCAGCCCGTATACAGGGTGGGATGAGCAGTTCTTC
V gene: TRBV6-2/TRBV6-3; D gene: .; clone size: few; J gene: TRBJ2-7; CDR3 protein: CASKSTGEQYF; CDR3 DNA: TGTGCCAGCAAGTCCACGGGGGAGCAGTACTTC
V gene: TRBV12-3/TRBV12-4; D gene: .; clone size: many; J gene: TRBJ2-1; CDR3 protein: CASAWWGNEQFF; CDR3 DNA: TGTGCCAGCGCTTGGTGGGGTAATGAGCAGTTCTTC
V gene: TRBV7-9; D gene: .; clone size: few; J gene: TRBJ2-7; CDR3 protein: CASSPPGTYAYEQYF; CDR3 DNA: TGTGCCAGCAGTCCCCCCGGGACATATGCCTACGAGCAGTACTTC
V gene: TRBV2; D gene: .; clone size: .; J gene: TRBJ2-1; CDR3 protein: CASSPAGLNYEQFF; CDR3 DNA: TGTGCCAGCAGCCCAGCTGGACTAAATTACGAGCAGTTCTTC
V gene: TRBV7-9; D gene: TRBD2; clone size: .; J gene: TRBJ2-7; CDR3 protein: CASRPIAGVVHEQYF; CDR3 DNA: TGTGCCAGCAGACCCATAGCGGGAGTCGTACACGAGCAGTACTTC
V gene: TRBV29-1; D gene: .; clone size: many; J gene: TRBJ2-7; CDR3 protein: CSVEAEGLEQYF; CDR3 DNA: TGCAGCGTTGAAGCGGAAGGGCTGGAGCAGTACTTC
V gene: TRBV4-3; D gene: .; clone size: .; J gene: TRBJ2-7; CDR3 protein: CASSQGHTLTYEQYF; CDR3 DNA: TGCGCCAGCAGCCAAGGTCACACGCTGACCTACGAGCAGTACTTC
V gene: TRBV15; D gene: .; clone size: many; J gene: TRBJ2-7; CDR3 protein: CATSRDPWEVRYEQYF; CDR3 DNA: TGTGCCACCAGCAGAGATCCGTGGGAGGTTCGCTACGAGCAGTACTTC
V gene: TRBV6-5; D gene: TRBD1; clone size: few; J gene: TRBJ1-1; CDR3 protein: CASSYLQGLNTEAFF; CDR3 DNA: TGTGCCAGCAGTTACCTACAGGGGCTGAACACTGAAGCTTTCTTT